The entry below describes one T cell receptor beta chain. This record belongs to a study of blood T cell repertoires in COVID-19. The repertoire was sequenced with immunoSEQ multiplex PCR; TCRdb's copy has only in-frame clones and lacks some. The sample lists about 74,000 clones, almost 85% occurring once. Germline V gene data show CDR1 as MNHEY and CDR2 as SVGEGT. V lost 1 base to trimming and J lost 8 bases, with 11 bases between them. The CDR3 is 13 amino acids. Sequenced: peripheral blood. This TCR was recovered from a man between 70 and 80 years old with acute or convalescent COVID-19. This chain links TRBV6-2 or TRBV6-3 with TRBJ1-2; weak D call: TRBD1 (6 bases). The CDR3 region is CASSYLQQGGYTF. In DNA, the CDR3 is TGTGCCAGCAGTTACTTACAACAGGGCGGCTACACCTTC.